This T cell receptor beta chain came from a study of circulating CD8 cells and anti-PD-1 response in melanoma. By share, this clonotype ranks as medium-sized (0.01 to 0.1%). As yet, its antigen is unknown. Each library started from around 14 ng of total RNA using the QIAseq Immune Repertoire TCR panel. MiXCR, applied by TCRdb to the reads, yields one record per CDR3 protein. Counted here are 750 to 1,000 distinct CDR3 sequences, 6.9% occurring once; the ten biggest clones make up approximately 16%. From live CD3+CD8+TCRalphabeta+ cells, four PD-1 and/or TIGIT subsets were sorted. Findings of the study overall: The cohort mixed treatment-naive and previously treated patients. Under 8% of TRB clonotypes were shared between subsets at M1.

This CDR3 has 15 residues. CDR1 and CDR2 (germline): MNHEY, SMNVEV (reference sequence). Trimming removed 0 bases at V and 4 bases at J, with 13 bases between. The chain uses TRBV27 and TRBJ2-7, with D perhaps matching TRBD1 (6 bases). The sequence came from a human donor with melanoma. The source was CD8+ T cells from PBMCs, collected at baseline or after one month of anti-PD-1 therapy (not recorded which). The CDR3 nucleotides are TGTGCCAGCAGTTTATCGAGGGGACACCCTTACGAGCAGTACTTC. Translation: CASSLSRGHPYEQYF.